This entry lists 18 T cell receptor beta chains sequenced from one sample in a study of blood T cell repertoires in COVID-19. TCRdb keeps only in-frame clones here, not all; method: immunoSEQ multiplex PCR. Of a few hundred thousand clones listed, around 87% are singletons. Sequenced: peripheral blood. The receptors derive from a woman aged 45-59 years with acute or convalescent COVID-19.

This chain uses TRBV6-4 with TRBJ1-5, with D possibly TRBD1 on 6 matching bases. The V gene's germline CDR1 is MRHNA and CDR2 SNTAGT. The V end was cut by 4 bases, the J end by 3 bases, with 19 bases between. This CDR3 is built from 17 residues. The CDR3 region is CASSGLPGQEHNQPQHF. The CDR3 nucleotides are TGTGCCAGCAGTGGCCTCCCGGGACAAGAACACAATCAGCCCCAGCATTTT.

This chain links TRBV19 with TRBJ2-1; TRBD2 aligns across 11 bases. This CDR3 is built from 12 residues. V dropped 6 bases and J dropped 12; count of bases not matched to a gene: 4. Germline CDR1 and CDR2: LNHDA and SQIVND (reference sequence). For the CDR3, the DNA is TGTGCCAGTAGCGAAGGACTAGCGGGGCAGTTCTTC. This codes for CASSEGLAGQFF.

The J gene is TRBJ2-3, the V gene TRBV24-1; D is undetermined. Trimming stripped 6 bases from V and 2 bases from J, with 8 bases between. The CDR3 spans 13 residues. Germline V gives CDR1 KGHDR, CDR2 SFDVKD. Here the CDR3 reads CATSRRDTDTQYF. The DNA for the CDR3 is TGTGCCACCAGTCGCCGCGACACAGATACGCAGTATTTT.

V usage is TRBV28 and J usage is TRBJ2-1; TRBD2 matches at 10 bases. With 5 bases clipped from V and 3 bases from J, the junction kept 13 bases outside the gene matches. This CDR3 has 18 residues. CDR1 and CDR2 from the germline V gene are MDHEN and SYDVKM. The DNA of the CDR3 is TGTGCCAGCAGTCCTGGGTGGGCTAGCGGGAGAGGCTACAATGAGCAGTTCTTC. The encoded protein is CASSPGWASGRGYNEQFF.

V and J are TRBV5-1 and TRBJ2-7; weak D call: TRBD2 (6 bases). Germline V gene lookup returns CDR1 SGHRS and CDR2 YFSETQ. This CDR3 spans 17 amino acids. V was pared by 0 bases and J by 0 bases, with 16 bases between. The CDR3 here is CASSLALTGLSSYEQYF. The CDR3 DNA follows: TGCGCCAGCAGCTTGGCTCTAACAGGACTAAGCTCCTACGAGCAGTACTTC. Full variable domain (missing parts from reference TRBV5-1 and TRBJ2-7): KAGVTQTPRYLIKTRGQQVTLSCSPISGHRSVSWYQQTPGQGLQFLFEYFSETQRNKGNFPGRFSGRQFSNSRSEMNVSTLELGDSALYLCASSLALTGLSSYEQYFGPGTRLTVT.

The chain is built from TRBV7-2 and TRBJ1-2, with D perhaps TRBD1 (6 bases). The CDR3 sequence is 14 residues long. The germline CDR1 and CDR2 sequences are SGHTA and FQGNSA. Between the trimmed V and J ends, which lost 1 base and 0 bases, there was a span of 6 bases. The CDR3 DNA reads as TGTGCCAGCAGCTTAGGACAGGCTAACTATGGCTACACCTTC. Translating gives CASSLGQANYGYTF.

J is TRBJ1-1 and V is TRBV19, with D hard to call. Trimming pared 0 bases from V and 1 base from J, leaving 12 bases between. This CDR3 has 16 amino acids. From germline, CDR1 is LNHDA and CDR2 SQIVND (reference sequence). As DNA, the CDR3 is TGTGCCAGTAGTATAGAACGTGACTTTTCGAACACTGAAGCTTTCTTT. Protein: CASSIERDFSNTEAFF.

V gene TRBV28 combines with J gene TRBJ2-3; D remains ambiguous. The CDR3 is 12 amino acids. V was clipped by 3 bases and J by 3 bases, with 4 bases between them. Germline CDR1 reads MDHEN; CDR2 reads SYDVKM. This chain's CDR3 is CASSLRTDTQYF. The CDR3 DNA reads as TGTGCCAGCAGTTTGCGTACAGATACGCAGTATTTT.

V gene TRBV5-1 combines with J gene TRBJ1-1, with 10 bases that match TRBD1. The ends lost 5 bases at V and 4 bases at J; junction bases unmatched: 5. Germline loops: CDR1 SGHRS, CDR2 YFSETQ. This CDR3 comprises 14 residues. For the CDR3, the DNA is TGCGCCAGCAGTTTCGGACAGGGGGGCACTGAAGCTTTCTTT. Its translation is CASSFGQGGTEAFF.

The genes are TRBV19 and TRBJ2-3; TRBD2 is a possible D gene (5 bases). Germline assignment: CDR1 LNHDA and CDR2 SQIVND (reference sequence). V was clipped by 7 bases and J by 2 bases, with 10 bases between them. There are 13 residues in the CDR3. The chain's CDR3 is CASKAEDTDTQYF. In nucleotides, the CDR3 is TGTGCCAGTAAAGCGGAGGACACAGATACGCAGTATTTT.

This clone was found a few times. The V call is TRBV27, the J call TRBJ2-1, with 9 bases matching TRBD1. The J segment lost 10 bases and the V segment lost 6 bases, leaving 10 bases of the junction unmatched. The CDR3 contains 14 residues. Germline values: CDR1 MNHEY, CDR2 SMNVEV (reference sequence). In nucleotides, the CDR3 is TGTGCCAGCAGGGCCCGGGACAGGGTCCGAGAGCAGTTCTTC. Its protein product is CASRARDRVREQFF.

V is TRBV5-1 and J is TRBJ2-5; tentatively, D is TRBD2 (5 bases). The ends were cut back, 4 bases at V and 3 bases at J, with 16 bases in the middle. The V gene's germline CDR1 is SGHRS and CDR2 YFSETQ. The CDR3 has 15 residues. CDR3 nucleotides: TGCGCCAGCAGCAGGACGGGAACTGCTGAAGAGACCCAGTACTTC. Translated: CASSRTGTAEETQYF.

The J gene is TRBJ2-5, the V gene TRBV18; D not certain. Looked up from germline, CDR1 is KGHSH and CDR2 is LQKENI. Trimming took off 4 bases at V and 4 bases at J, with 16 bases between the two ends. The CDR3 totals 15 residues. This chain's CDR3 is CASSRDIGPGETQYF. The CDR3, as DNA: TGTGCCAGCTCACGCGACATAGGTCCTGGAGAGACCCAGTACTTC.

This clone was seen more than once but under ten times. This chain connects TRBV2 to TRBJ2-7, with 9 bases fitting TRBD2. The CDR3 is made up of 13 amino acids. The trim removed 4 bases at V and 5 bases at J, leaving 3 bases unmatched. From germline, CDR1 is SNHLY and CDR2 FYNNEI. The CDR3 coding sequence is TGTGCCAGCAGTGCGGGACTAGCTGACGAGCAGTACTTC. Translation: CASSAGLADEQYF.

This clone was seen only a few times. The chain links TRBV6-5 to TRBJ2-7, with D unresolved. The length of the CDR3 is 14 residues. V was pared by 0 bases and J by 1 base, with 7 bases between. The germline V gene encodes CDR1 MNHEY and CDR2 SVGAGI. The CDR3 loop reads CASSYSAESYEQYF. In DNA form, the CDR3 reads TGTGCCAGCAGTTACTCCGCGGAGTCCTACGAGCAGTACTTC.

The chain couples TRBV19 to TRBJ1-1; D is uncertain. Germline lookup yields CDR1 LNHDA and CDR2 SQIVND (reference sequence). The CDR3 is 14 amino acids. With 7 bases removed from V and 1 base from J, the gap between germline ends came to 13 bases. The CDR3 sequence is CASKLWRENTEAFF. CDR3 sequence (DNA): TGTGCCAGTAAGTTGTGGCGGGAGAACACTGAAGCTTTCTTT.

The rearrangement links TRBV27 to TRBJ2-7, with 9 bases lining up with TRBD1. With V trimmed by 0 bases and J by 6 bases, 9 bases remained unmatched. The CDR3 sequence is 16 residues long. CDR1 and CDR2 (germline): MNHEY, SMNVEV (reference sequence). CDR3 in amino acids: CASSLSRQGVFSEQYF. In DNA, the CDR3 is TGTGCCAGCAGTTTATCACGACAGGGGGTATTCTCCGAGCAGTACTTC.

V and J are TRBV9 and TRBJ2-1; D possibly corresponds to TRBD1 (6 bases). CDR1 and CDR2 (germline): SGDLS, YYNGEE. The CDR3 runs 16 residues. The V gene lost 2 bases and the J gene lost 0 bases, with 12 bases spanning the gap. This CDR3 reads CASSVTTGSSYNEQFF. The CDR3 DNA sequence: TGTGCCAGCAGCGTTACGACAGGAAGCTCCTACAATGAGCAGTTCTTC.